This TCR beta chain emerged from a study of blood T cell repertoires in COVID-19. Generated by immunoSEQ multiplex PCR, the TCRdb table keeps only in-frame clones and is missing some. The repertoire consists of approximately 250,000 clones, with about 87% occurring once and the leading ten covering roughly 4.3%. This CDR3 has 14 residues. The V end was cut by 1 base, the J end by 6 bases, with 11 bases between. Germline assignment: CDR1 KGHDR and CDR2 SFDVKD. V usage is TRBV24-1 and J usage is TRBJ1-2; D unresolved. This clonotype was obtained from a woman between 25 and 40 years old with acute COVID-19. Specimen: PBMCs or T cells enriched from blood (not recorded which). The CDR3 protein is CATSDFEGADGYTF. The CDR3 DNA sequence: TGTGCCACCAGTGATTTCGAGGGCGCAGATGGCTACACCTTC.